This T cell receptor beta chain was sequenced in a study of CD8 T cells in Susac syndrome. Random hexamers were used to reverse transcribe an amount of about 0.45 to 1 ug RNA. TCRdb called the immunoSEQ multiplex PCR reads again in MiXCR, with one record for every CDR3 protein. The table includes some 200,000 distinct CDR3 sequences, 95% detected once. The germline gives CDR1 LNHNV, CDR2 YYDKDF (reference sequence). V lost 1 base and J 1 base, leaving 7 bases between the germline ends. The CDR3 loop spans 14 amino acids. The TCR was taken from a human donor with multiple sclerosis. V is TRBV15 and J is TRBJ2-5; the D is unclear. The sequenced sample consisted of CD4+ T cells from PBMCs. The CDR3, as DNA: TGTGCCACCAGCAGAGGGGTGAGCCAAGAGACCCAGTACTTC. The encoded protein is CATSRGVSQETQYF.